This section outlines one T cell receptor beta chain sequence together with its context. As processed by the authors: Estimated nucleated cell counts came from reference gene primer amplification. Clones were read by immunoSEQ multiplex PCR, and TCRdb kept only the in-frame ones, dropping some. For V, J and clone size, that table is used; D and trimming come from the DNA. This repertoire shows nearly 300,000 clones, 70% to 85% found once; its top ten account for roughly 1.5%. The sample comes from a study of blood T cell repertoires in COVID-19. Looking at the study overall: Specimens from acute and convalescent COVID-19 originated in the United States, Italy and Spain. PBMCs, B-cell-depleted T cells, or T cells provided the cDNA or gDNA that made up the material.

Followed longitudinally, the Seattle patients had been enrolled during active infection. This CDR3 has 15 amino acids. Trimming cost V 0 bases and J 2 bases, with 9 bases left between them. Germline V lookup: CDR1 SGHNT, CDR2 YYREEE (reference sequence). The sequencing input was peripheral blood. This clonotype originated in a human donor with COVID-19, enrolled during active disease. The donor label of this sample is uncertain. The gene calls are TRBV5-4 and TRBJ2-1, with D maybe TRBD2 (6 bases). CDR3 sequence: CASSLDGGTYNEQFF. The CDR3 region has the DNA TGTGCCAGCAGCTTGGACGGAGGGACCTACAATGAGCAGTTCTTC. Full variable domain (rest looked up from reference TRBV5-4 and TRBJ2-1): ETGVTQSPTHLIKTRGQQVTLRCSSQSGHNTVSWYQQALGQGPQFIFQYYREEENGRGNFPPRFSGLQFPNYSSELNVNALELDDSALYLCASSLDGGTYNEQFFGPGTRLTVL.